This is a list of T cell receptor beta chains from one sample in a study of cytomegalovirus exposure and HLA in healthy donors. Repertoires were generated with immunoSEQ multiplex PCR, while TCRdb's copy carries only in-frame clones and drops some. The table includes around 160,000 clones, about three quarters detected once. The material sequenced was PBMCs. The receptor set was obtained from a man aged 18 to 35 in good health and CMV-seropositive. The CDR3 runs from the conserved cysteine through the conserved F or W. The size of a clone is reported for some rows only, either as once, few or many, or as a class for expanded clones.

few,TRBV6-1,CASIGRGEAFF
-,TRBV6-5,CASSLQGKAFF
-,TRBV5-1,CASSTTGSGQFF
-,TRBV7-9,CASSPPGTPYNEQFF
-,TRBV9,CASSTSRGEAGAEAFF
-,TRBV10-3,CAISEGTGEGYTF
-,TRBV6-5,CASTGGDLGGNEQFF
-,TRBV7-9,CASSSLAGGAYNEQFF
-,TRBV6-6,CASTPELNEKLFF
-,TRBV15,CATSRGGDTEAFF